A selection of T cell receptor beta chains follows, all from one sample in a study of cytotoxic CD8 clonotypes in ibrutinib-treated CLL. Here immunoSEQ multiplex PCR was the method, and the copy in TCRdb shows in-frame clones only, minus some. The sample holds approximately 100,000 clones; 55% to 75% are singletons and the top ten take around a third. The starting material was PBMCs, obtained after 24 months of ibrutinib treatment. These receptor sequences come from a human donor with chronic lymphocytic leukemia. Each CDR3 is given with its conserved first and last residue. Fields, in order: CDR3 protein, CDR3 DNA, J gene, CDR3 length, V gene, D gene, clone size. A D gene is named only where the DNA matches it firmly. Some rows have no size entry. The others give once, few or many, or a class for an expanded clone.

CDR3aa: CASSLSGGAFDGANVLTF
CDR3nt: TGCGCCAGCAGCTTAAGCGGGGGCGCTTTCGATGGGGCCAACGTCCTGACTTTC
j_gene: TRBJ2-6
len: 18
v_gene: TRBV5-1
d_gene: TRBD2
abundance: NA

CDR3aa: CASSASEGVASYEQYF
CDR3nt: TGTGCCAGCAGCGCCTCCGAGGGGGTTGCGTCCTACGAGCAGTACTTC
j_gene: TRBJ2-7
len: 16
v_gene: TRBV9
d_gene: NA
abundance: NA

CDR3aa: CASRTDRGHEQFF
CDR3nt: TGTGCCAGCAGAACAGACAGGGGGCATGAGCAGTTCTTC
j_gene: TRBJ2-1
len: 13
v_gene: TRBV6-5
d_gene: TRBD1
abundance: NA

CDR3aa: CATSDGTGLTEAFF
CDR3nt: TGTGCCACCAGTGACGGGACAGGGCTCACTGAAGCTTTCTTT
j_gene: TRBJ1-1
len: 14
v_gene: TRBV13
d_gene: TRBD1
abundance: NA

CDR3aa: CASSAGGTGSYEQYF
CDR3nt: TGTGCCAGCAGTGCGGGTGGGACAGGGTCCTACGAGCAGTACTTC
j_gene: TRBJ2-7
len: 15
v_gene: TRBV6-1
d_gene: TRBD1
abundance: NA

CDR3aa: CASSQYRGLGGYTF
CDR3nt: TGCGCCAGCAGTCAATACAGGGGGCTAGGGGGCTACACCTTC
j_gene: TRBJ1-2
len: 14
v_gene: TRBV23-1
d_gene: TRBD1
abundance: NA

CDR3aa: CAISDDRGHTGELFF
CDR3nt: TGTGCCATCAGTGACGACAGGGGGCACACCGGGGAGCTGTTTTTT
j_gene: TRBJ2-2
len: 15
v_gene: TRBV10-3
d_gene: TRBD1
abundance: few

CDR3aa: CASSQDRNYGYTF
CDR3nt: TGCGCCAGCAGCCAGGACAGAAACTATGGCTACACCTTC
j_gene: TRBJ1-2
len: 13
v_gene: TRBV4-1
d_gene: NA
abundance: once

CDR3aa: CATSREPTGRETQYF
CDR3nt: TGTGCCACCAGCAGAGAACCGACAGGGAGAGAGACCCAGTACTTC
j_gene: TRBJ2-5
len: 15
v_gene: TRBV15
d_gene: TRBD1
abundance: NA

CDR3aa: CASTPGQGTYEQYF
CDR3nt: TGTGCCAGCACCCCGGGACAGGGAACCTACGAGCAGTACTTC
j_gene: TRBJ2-7
len: 14
v_gene: TRBV9
d_gene: TRBD1
abundance: NA

CDR3aa: CASTVGRGPYEQYF
CDR3nt: TGTGCCAGCACCGTGGGGAGGGGACCCTACGAGCAGTACTTC
j_gene: TRBJ2-7
len: 14
v_gene: TRBV6-6
d_gene: TRBD2
abundance: few

CDR3aa: CASSLLRGRRDQPQHF
CDR3nt: TGTGCCAGCAGTTTATTGCGGGGGCGAAGGGATCAGCCCCAGCATTTT
j_gene: TRBJ1-5
len: 16
v_gene: TRBV28
d_gene: NA
abundance: few

CDR3aa: CASSQRADRQETQYF
CDR3nt: TGCGCCAGCAGCCAAAGAGCAGACAGGCAAGAGACCCAGTACTTC
j_gene: TRBJ2-5
len: 15
v_gene: TRBV4-3
d_gene: NA
abundance: NA

CDR3aa: CASSLGAFGTNIQYF
CDR3nt: TGTGCCAGCAGCTTAGGGGCGTTCGGGACAAACATTCAGTACTTC
j_gene: TRBJ2-4
len: 15
v_gene: TRBV7-8
d_gene: NA
abundance: few

CDR3aa: CASSEQLSLLDTIYF
CDR3nt: TGTGCCAGCAGTGAACAACTGAGCCTCTTGGACACCATATATTTT
j_gene: TRBJ1-3
len: 15
v_gene: TRBV6-4
d_gene: NA
abundance: NA

CDR3aa: CAWSVILAGVRETQYF
CDR3nt: TGTGCCTGGAGTGTTATACTAGCGGGGGTCCGGGAGACCCAGTACTTC
j_gene: TRBJ2-5
len: 16
v_gene: TRBV30
d_gene: TRBD2
abundance: NA

CDR3aa: CASSIEGAGANVLTF
CDR3nt: TGTGCCAGTAGTATCGAAGGCGCTGGGGCCAACGTCCTGACTTTC
j_gene: TRBJ2-6
len: 15
v_gene: TRBV19
d_gene: NA
abundance: NA

CDR3aa: CASSLSGLGSNQPQHF
CDR3nt: TGTGCCAGCAGCTTATCAGGGTTGGGGAGCAATCAGCCCCAGCATTTT
j_gene: TRBJ1-5
len: 16
v_gene: TRBV7-8
d_gene: NA
abundance: once

CDR3aa: CASMGSNNSPLHF
CDR3nt: TGTGCCAGCATGGGGTCCAATAATTCACCCCTCCACTTT
j_gene: TRBJ1-6
len: 13
v_gene: TRBV28
d_gene: NA
abundance: few

CDR3aa: CAITDRGTGELFF
CDR3nt: TGTGCCATCACGGACAGGGGAACCGGGGAGCTGTTTTTT
j_gene: TRBJ2-2
len: 13
v_gene: TRBV10-3
d_gene: TRBD1
abundance: NA

CDR3aa: CASTDRGGNIQYF
CDR3nt: TGTGCCAGCACGGACAGGGGGGGCAACATTCAGTACTTC
j_gene: TRBJ2-4
len: 13
v_gene: TRBV2
d_gene: TRBD1
abundance: NA

CDR3aa: CASSKDRVGGYTF
CDR3nt: TGTGCCAGCAGCAAGGACAGGGTGGGTGGCTACACCTTC
j_gene: TRBJ1-2
len: 13
v_gene: TRBV6-6
d_gene: TRBD1
abundance: NA

CDR3aa: CASSRTDNEQFF
CDR3nt: TGCGCCAGCAGCCGCACCGACAATGAGCAGTTCTTC
j_gene: TRBJ2-1
len: 12
v_gene: TRBV5-1
d_gene: NA
abundance: NA

CDR3aa: CASSPPRAHSGNTIYF
CDR3nt: TGTGCCAGCTCACCACCGAGGGCCCACTCTGGAAACACCATATATTTT
j_gene: TRBJ1-3
len: 16
v_gene: TRBV18
d_gene: NA
abundance: few

CDR3aa: CSVTGTGPYGYTF
CDR3nt: TGCAGCGTTACCGGGACAGGGCCCTATGGCTACACCTTC
j_gene: TRBJ1-2
len: 13
v_gene: TRBV29-1
d_gene: TRBD1
abundance: NA

CDR3aa: CASSSQGSPSEQYF
CDR3nt: TGTGCCAGCAGCTCACAGGGGTCCCCTTCCGAGCAGTACTTC
j_gene: TRBJ2-7
len: 14
v_gene: TRBV7-2
d_gene: TRBD1
abundance: once

CDR3aa: CACLMDSPNTEAFF
CDR3nt: TGTGCCTGCCTTATGGACAGCCCGAACACTGAAGCTTTCTTT
j_gene: TRBJ1-1
len: 14
v_gene: TRBV30
d_gene: NA
abundance: NA

CDR3aa: CASITTGQTDTQYF
CDR3nt: TGTGCCAGCATTACGACAGGGCAAACAGATACGCAGTATTTT
j_gene: TRBJ2-3
len: 14
v_gene: TRBV2
d_gene: TRBD1
abundance: NA

CDR3aa: CASSLAATGRGLGSPLHF
CDR3nt: TGTGCCAGCAGCTTGGCCGCGACAGGAAGGGGACTAGGGTCACCCCTCCACTTT
j_gene: TRBJ1-6
len: 18
v_gene: TRBV5-5
d_gene: NA
abundance: few

CDR3aa: CASSAELTTGVYGYTF
CDR3nt: TGCGCCAGCAGCGCGGAACTGACTACAGGAGTATATGGCTACACCTTC
j_gene: TRBJ1-2
len: 16
v_gene: TRBV5-1
d_gene: NA
abundance: NA

CDR3aa: CASTPKGRTGTEAFF
CDR3nt: TGTGCCAGTACCCCCAAGGGCAGGACCGGCACTGAAGCTTTCTTT
j_gene: TRBJ1-1
len: 15
v_gene: TRBV19
d_gene: NA
abundance: NA

CDR3aa: CASSMWGFGANVLTF
CDR3nt: TGTGCCAGTAGTATGTGGGGGTTTGGGGCCAACGTCCTGACTTTC
j_gene: TRBJ2-6
len: 15
v_gene: TRBV19
d_gene: NA
abundance: NA

CDR3aa: CASSLALGYEQYF
CDR3nt: TGCGCCAGCAGCTTGGCTTTGGGGTACGAGCAGTACTTC
j_gene: TRBJ2-7
len: 13
v_gene: TRBV5-1
d_gene: NA
abundance: once

CDR3aa: CSVDRTGSSYEQYF
CDR3nt: TGCAGCGTTGATCGGACAGGGAGCTCCTACGAGCAGTACTTC
j_gene: TRBJ2-7
len: 14
v_gene: TRBV29-1
d_gene: TRBD1
abundance: few

CDR3aa: CAISEAYNEKLFF
CDR3nt: TGTGCCATCAGTGAGGCTTATAATGAAAAACTGTTTTTT
j_gene: TRBJ1-4
len: 13
v_gene: TRBV10-3
d_gene: NA
abundance: NA

CDR3aa: CASSQRDPQYF
CDR3nt: TGTGCCAGCAGCCAACGGGACCCGCAGTATTTT
j_gene: TRBJ2-3
len: 11
v_gene: TRBV7-9
d_gene: NA
abundance: NA

CDR3aa: CAWSSVDRSDTGELFF
CDR3nt: TGTGCCTGGAGTTCCGTAGACAGGTCGGACACCGGGGAGCTGTTTTTT
j_gene: TRBJ2-2
len: 16
v_gene: TRBV30
d_gene: NA
abundance: NA

CDR3aa: CSVGRNSYEQYF
CDR3nt: TGCAGCGTTGGCAGAAACTCCTACGAGCAGTACTTC
j_gene: TRBJ2-7
len: 12
v_gene: TRBV29-1
d_gene: NA
abundance: once

CDR3aa: CASSQDTGLAGSHKRTQYF
CDR3nt: TGCGCCAGCAGCCAAGATACCGGACTAGCGGGGAGCCACAAGAGAACCCAGTACTTC
j_gene: TRBJ2-5
len: 19
v_gene: TRBV4-1
d_gene: TRBD2
abundance: NA

CDR3aa: CASSGVRRTDTQYF
CDR3nt: TGTGCCAGCAGCGGGGTCAGGAGAACAGATACGCAGTATTTT
j_gene: TRBJ2-3
len: 14
v_gene: TRBV9
d_gene: NA
abundance: NA

CDR3aa: CAWRSGSGKDEQYF
CDR3nt: TGTGCCTGGAGATCCGGGTCCGGAAAGGACGAGCAGTACTTC
j_gene: TRBJ2-7
len: 14
v_gene: TRBV30
d_gene: NA
abundance: NA

CDR3aa: CASSTGTGGIRELFF
CDR3nt: TGTGCCAGCAGTACCGGGACAGGGGGCATCCGGGAGCTGTTTTTT
j_gene: TRBJ2-2
len: 15
v_gene: TRBV6-6
d_gene: TRBD1
abundance: NA

CDR3aa: CASGQSRSGNTIYF
CDR3nt: TGTGCCAGCGGACAGTCACGCTCTGGAAACACCATATATTTT
j_gene: TRBJ1-3
len: 14
v_gene: TRBV2
d_gene: NA
abundance: NA

CDR3aa: CASRRDLPTDTQYF
CDR3nt: TGCGCCAGCAGGAGGGACTTACCCACAGATACGCAGTATTTT
j_gene: TRBJ2-3
len: 14
v_gene: TRBV5-1
d_gene: NA
abundance: NA

CDR3aa: CAISDKGFSNQPQHF
CDR3nt: TGTGCCATCAGTGACAAGGGATTTAGCAATCAGCCCCAGCATTTT
j_gene: TRBJ1-5
len: 15
v_gene: TRBV10-3
d_gene: NA
abundance: once

CDR3aa: CASTLIGGDTDTQYF
CDR3nt: TGTGCCAGCACCTTGATAGGTGGGGACACAGATACGCAGTATTTT
j_gene: TRBJ2-3
len: 15
v_gene: TRBV18
d_gene: NA
abundance: NA